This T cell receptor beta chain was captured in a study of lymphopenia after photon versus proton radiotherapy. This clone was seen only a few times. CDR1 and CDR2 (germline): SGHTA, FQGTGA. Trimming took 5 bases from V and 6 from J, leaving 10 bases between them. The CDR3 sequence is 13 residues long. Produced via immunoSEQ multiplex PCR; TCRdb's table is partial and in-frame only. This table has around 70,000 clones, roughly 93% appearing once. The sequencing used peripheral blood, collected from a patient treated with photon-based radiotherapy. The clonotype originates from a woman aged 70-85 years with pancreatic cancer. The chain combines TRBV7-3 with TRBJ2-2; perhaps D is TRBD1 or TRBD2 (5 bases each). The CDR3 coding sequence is TGTGCCAGCAGCCTAATGGGGGCCGGGGAGCTGTTTTTT. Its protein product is CASSLMGAGELFF.